A selection of T cell receptor beta chains follows, all from one sample in a study of blood T cells in healthy people across ages. In TCRdb, the 5' RACE reads were re-called with MiXCR into one record per CDR3 protein. The sample has about 1.8 million distinct CDR3 sequences; roughly 49% are singletons. The source material was blood. Receptors originate from a woman aged 35 to 49 in good health. Both conserved end residues are part of each CDR3. A D gene is named only where the DNA matches it firmly. Only part of the rows carry a size: once, few, many, or a class if the clone is expanded.

>TRBJ2-1|.|few|TRBV15
TGTGCCACCATGGCGGCGGGGCGGTCCTACAATGAGCAGTTCTTC
CATMAAGRSYNEQFF
>TRBJ1-2|TRBD1|few|TRBV20-1
TGCAGTGCTAGCCTCGATCCGGGACAGGGCCACTATGGCTACACCTTC
CSASLDPGQGHYGYTF
>TRBJ2-1|.|few|TRBV29-1
TGCAGCGTTTCGGACTGGTCCGATGAGCAGTTCTTC
CSVSDWSDEQFF
>TRBJ2-2|.|.|TRBV6-2/TRBV6-3
TGTGCCAGCATGGGGGGCAGTTCCGGGGAGCTGTTTTTT
CASMGGSSGELFF
>TRBJ1-1|.|.|TRBV6-4
TGTGCCAGCAGACGTCAGTCCCGCATGAACACTGAAGCTTTCTTT
CASRRQSRMNTEAFF
>TRBJ2-1|TRBD2|.|TRBV13
TGTGCCAGCAGCTTTCACATTAGCGGGGGGGGGAGTGAGCAGTTCTTC
CASSFHISGGGSEQFF
>TRBJ2-1|TRBD1|.|TRBV29-1
TGCAGCGCTACCGGACAGGGATTAAAGACCCAGTTCTTC
CSATGQGLKTQFF
>TRBJ1-2|TRBD1|.|TRBV29-1
TGCAGCGTTGGACGGGACAGGGGGTTCTATGGCTACACCTTC
CSVGRDRGFYGYTF
>TRBJ2-5|.|many|TRBV6-2/TRBV6-3
TGTGCCAGCAACCCCACAGGGGAGACCCAGTACTTC
CASNPTGETQYF
>TRBJ2-6|TRBD1|.|TRBV29-1
TGCAGCGTTGGGGACAGGGCGATTCGCGACTCTGGGGCCAACGTCCTGACTTTC
CSVGDRAIRDSGANVLTF
>TRBJ2-4|.|.|TRBV7-9
TGTGCCAGCAGCGCCGTGCGCGATGACCAGTACTTC
CASSAVRDDQYF
>TRBJ2-1|TRBD2|.|TRBV7-2
TGTGCCAGCAGCTTAGCGCATGCGGTAGCGGGGAACCCACACAATGAGCAGTTCTTC
CASSLAHAVAGNPHNEQFF
>TRBJ2-3|.|.|TRBV6-2/TRBV6-3
TGTGCCAGCAGAGAAGCCGGGACTCAGGCTGGAGATACGCAGTATTTT
CASREAGTQAGDTQYF
>TRBJ2-7|.|many|TRBV7-2
TGTGCCAGCAGCTTCGGGGGAGGCTACGAGCAGTACTTC
CASSFGGGYEQYF
>TRBJ2-5|TRBD2|few|TRBV6-2/TRBV6-3
TGTGCCAGCAGTTTGGGACTAGCGAACGAGACCCAGTACTTC
CASSLGLANETQYF
>TRBJ1-2|.|.|TRBV4-3
TGCGCCAGCGGCCAAGATACGACAGCGAACTATGGCTACACCTTC
CASGQDTTANYGYTF
>TRBJ1-2|.|.|TRBV6-6
TGTGCCAGCAGTAACGACGGGACTAGTTATGGCTACACCTTC
CASSNDGTSYGYTF
>TRBJ2-3|TRBD2|.|TRBV12-3/TRBV12-4
TGTGCCAGCAGGACTAGCGGGGGGGCTTCAGATACGCAGTATTTT
CASRTSGGASDTQYF
>TRBJ2-3|TRBD2|.|TRBV13
TGTGCCAGCAGCCCAACCGGGACTAGCGGGGGAGCTAGCACAGATACGCAGTATTTT
CASSPTGTSGGASTDTQYF
>TRBJ2-7|TRBD1|.|TRBV20-1
TGCAGTGCTATGGGACAGGAGAAGGTTACCTACGAGCAGTACTTC
CSAMGQEKVTYEQYF
>TRBJ2-1|TRBD1|.|TRBV7-9
TGTGCCAGCAGCCGAGTTGGGACAGGCAGATACAATGAGCAGTTCTTC
CASSRVGTGRYNEQFF
>TRBJ2-7|TRBD2|few|TRBV7-2
TGTGCCAGCAGCTCGAGCGGGGGGGCTCTTAGCGAGCAGTACTTC
CASSSSGGALSEQYF
>TRBJ2-5|.|.|TRBV7-6
TGTGCCAGCATCTTAGCAACGGAGACCCAGTACTTC
CASILATETQYF
>TRBJ2-3|.|.|TRBV4-3
TGCGCCAGCAGCCCCCGACGGGATCTAGATACGCAGTATTTT
CASSPRRDLDTQYF
>TRBJ2-3|.|.|TRBV20-1
TGCAGTGCTGTCCTAGGGCTCACAGATACGCAGTATTTT
CSAVLGLTDTQYF
>TRBJ2-5|TRBD2|.|TRBV20-1
TGCAGTGCTGTTATACTAGCGGGGGTAGAGACCCAGTACTTC
CSAVILAGVETQYF
>TRBJ2-3|TRBD1|.|TRBV2
TGTGCCAGCGGGGACAGGGTGGGGACAGATACGCAGTATTTT
CASGDRVGTDTQYF
>TRBJ2-3|.|.|TRBV6-5
TGTGCCACCGCATCTGACCGTACGCGGTATTTT
CATASDRTRYF
>TRBJ1-2|TRBD1|.|TRBV12-3/TRBV12-4
TGTGCCAGCAGTCCCGGGACAGGAGGCTACACCTTC
CASSPGTGGYTF
>TRBJ2-3|TRBD2|.|TRBV20-1
TGCAGTGCTAGATCGGCGGGGGGCCTCACAGATACGCAGTATTTT
CSARSAGGLTDTQYF
>TRBJ2-7|.|.|TRBV27
TGTGCCAGCAGTTTAAAGGGCTGGGCCTACGAGCAGTACTTC
CASSLKGWAYEQYF
>TRBJ2-5|.|.|TRBV2
TGTGCCAGCAGAGCCGGCGGGGCTCAAGAGACCCAGTACTTC
CASRAGGAQETQYF
>TRBJ2-5|TRBD2|.|TRBV27
TGTGCCAGCAGTTCCGGGACTAGCGGCGGCCTCCGAAAAGAGACCCAGTACTTC
CASSSGTSGGLRKETQYF